This T cell receptor beta chain was retrieved from a study of cytomegalovirus exposure and HLA in healthy donors. Primers included in the PCR were 60 Vbeta and 13 Jbeta primers. The method was immunoSEQ multiplex PCR; TCRdb's version includes in-frame clones alone and lacks a portion of them. Among 90,000 to 120,000 clones listed, about 9.4% were seen once. The CDR3 has 17 amino acids. Germline assignment: CDR1 SGHRS and CDR2 YFSETQ. V was cut by 5 bases and J by 0 bases, with 17 bases left in between. This clone was counted a few times. What it recognizes is unknown. General observations from the study: As a later analysis showed, a missense DCLRE1C variant was linked to trimming of TCR beta V- and J-genes. Some TCR beta chains (about 180 of them) were listed as cytomegalovirus-associated. HLA-A and HLA-B allele assignments for most subjects were reportedly predicted accurately using TCR beta sequences. Of the V segments, some could not be distinguished, including TRBV6-2 and TRBV6-3, and were excluded.

This TCR was recovered from a man aged 35 to 55 in good health and CMV-seropositive. This chain joins TRBV5-1 and TRBJ2-2, with D perhaps TRBD1 (5 bases). The sequenced material came from PBMCs. CDR3 region: CASSFSWGQANTGELFF. In DNA, the CDR3 is TGCGCCAGCAGTTTTTCCTGGGGCCAAGCGAACACCGGGGAGCTGTTTTTT.